The source of this T cell receptor beta chain is a study of OX40 agonist ivuxolimab in advanced cancers. Describing the broader study: The costimulatory receptor OX40 (CD134) was targeted by ivuxolimab, a fully human IgG2 agonistic monoclonal antibody. Intravenous ivuxolimab was administered to patients every 2 weeks at six dose levels: 0.01, 0.1, 0.3, 1.5, 3 and 10 mg/kg. Of the roughly 52 dose-escalation patients, hepatocellular carcinoma was present in approximately 20, melanoma in roughly 15, renal cell carcinoma in 9 and head and neck cancer in 9. In the dose-escalation cohort, roughly 80% of patients were male, and the mean age was about 55 years, with a range of roughly 20 to 79. Prior anti-PD-1, anti-PD-L1 or anti-CTLA-4 therapy was permitted, and checkpoint inhibitors had been received by about 37% of dose-escalation patients. Partial responses were achieved by three dose-escalation patients, of whom one had hepatocellular carcinoma and two had cutaneous melanoma. Peripheral TCRbeta sequencing aimed to test whether ivuxolimab altered TCR sequence diversity and caused clonal T-cell expansion. The paper describes the monotherapy dose-escalation part (N ≈ 50 patients) of the phase I trial of ivuxolimab. Overall study results and their limits: The antigen specificity of the peripheral T cells that underwent clonal expansion was not determined. After ivuxolimab, more expanded clones were found on average in CD8+ T cells than in CD4+ T cells. In partial responders in the 0.1-3.0 mg/kg groups, normalized peripheral clonal expansion was found to be among the lowest, especially among CD8+ T cells. Clonal expansion of both CD4+ and CD8+ blood T cells was observed from baseline to week 6 at doses 0.1 to 3.0 mg/kg. Low levels of normalized T-cell clonal expansion were also seen in some patients who did not respond.

Note on this clone: Its antigen is still unknown. Base qualities are not recorded, but no much larger clone differs from it by a single base.

Patients with autoimmune disease history or receiving systemic immunosuppression were excluded from the trial. Peripheral blood for TCR sequencing was drawn from every dose cohort at baseline, at cycle 4 day 1 and at cycle 7 day 1. Samples came from an open-label, multicenter, first-in-human phase I dose-escalation trial of ivuxolimab. Adults with locally advanced or metastatic head and neck squamous cell, hepatocellular, melanoma or renal cell carcinoma were enrolled in the trial. Before TCR sequencing, CD4+ and CD8+ T cells were separately sorted from peripheral blood. From cysteine to phenylalanine, the CDR3 is 13 amino acids long. This entry keeps only the CDR3 DNA: 39 bases, framed from base 1. V is shortened by 3 bases, J by 2 bases, and the region joining them spans 5 bases. For CDR1 and CDR2, the germline V gene lists MRHNA and SNTAGT. Genomic DNA was extracted from sorted cells for sequencing of the TCRbeta CDR3 region. The immunoSEQ Assay was used for sequencing of TCRbeta CDR3 regions. The immuneACCESS repertoire file appears here via TCRdb, limited to in-frame rearrangements. These files lack a portion of the clones; in checked studies, under half of the deficit traces to unresolved V genes, and the cause of the others is not known. This sample is represented by around 70,000 clones; over 75% of them were singletons. Jointly, the top ten make up 0.5% to 0.55% of the sample.

The rearranged chain carries TRBV6-4 and TRBJ1-5; the D gene is possibly TRBD1, with 5 bases matching. The specimen was CD4+ or CD8+ T cells sorted from blood, collected in a trial of the OX40 agonist ivuxolimab. The receptor comes from an adult with an advanced solid tumor such as melanoma, head and neck, liver or kidney cancer. The nucleotides are TGTGCCAGCAGTGAACAGGGCAATCAGCCCCAGCATTTT. Its protein product is CASSEQGNQPQHF.